This passage covers 2 T cell receptor beta chains from one sample sequenced in a study of OX40 agonist ivuxolimab in advanced cancers. TCRdb keeps only in-frame clones here, not all; method: immunoSEQ multiplex PCR. The sample lists approximately 44,000 clones; around 88% were seen once. Specimen: CD4+ or CD8+ T cells sorted from blood, collected in a trial of the OX40 agonist ivuxolimab. These TCRs come from an adult with an advanced solid tumor such as melanoma, head and neck, liver or kidney cancer.

CDR3 region: CASSLGGGGTDTQYF. As DNA, the CDR3 is TGTGCCAGCAGCTTAGGGGGTGGGGGCACAGATACGCAGTATTTT. This chain links TRBV11-1 with TRBJ2-3; D not resolved. The CDR3 runs to 15 residues. The germline V gene has CDR1 SGHAT and CDR2 FQDESV (reference sequence). The germline V and J ends were trimmed by 1 base and 1 base, with 9 bases remaining between them.

V and J are TRBV7-9 and TRBJ2-5; TRBD2 agrees at 8 bases. Germline CDR1 reads SEHNR; CDR2 reads FQNEAQ (reference sequence). Trimming cost V 3 bases and J 4 bases; bases outside gene matches: 13. This CDR3 is built from 17 residues. For the CDR3, the DNA is TGTGCCAGCAGCTTCCCTCTTATAGCGGGGAACTCAGAGACCCAGTACTTC. Translation: CASSFPLIAGNSETQYF.